The 9 T cell receptor beta chains below all came from one sample that was sequenced in a study of human T cells and chemical hapten exposure. Time point in this sample: healthy volunteer bleed at 2 weeks. Extraction of total RNA was performed on unfractionated whole blood. TCRdb redid the calling of the RACE reads with MiXCR, one entry per CDR3 protein. The table includes 100,000 to 150,000 distinct CDR3 sequences, approximately 10% detected once. The sample comprised whole blood. Source of these receptors: a male donor in good health. Some clones in this sample may be carry-over from other donors' samples.

This clonotype was counted only a few times. This chain connects TRBV20-1 to TRBJ2-1; TRBD2 matches 10 bases. Germline V gene lookup returns CDR1 DFQATT and CDR2 SNEGSKA (reference sequence). The CDR3 is made up of 15 amino acids. V lost 0 bases and J lost 4; bases outside the gene matches: 3. The DNA of the CDR3 is TGCAGTGCTAGAGAGGTTAGCGGGAGGTACAATGAGCAGTTCTTC. As protein: CSAREVSGRYNEQFF.

With regard to this clonotype: A read error is possible here, since a much larger clone lies one base away. J is TRBJ2-7 and V is TRBV29-1; D remains ambiguous. Germline-derived CDR1 and CDR2 are SQVTM and ANQGSEA. CDR3 length equals 13 residues. Trimming shortened V by 4 bases and J by 8 bases, and 18 bases separated the two germline ends. CDR3 coding DNA: TGCAGCGTTGTAGTGGCAGAACTTTACAAGCAGTACTTC. This translates into CSVVVAELYKQYF.

The V and J genes are TRBV10-3 and TRBJ2-1, with D perhaps matching TRBD1 (5 bases). V lost 2 bases and J lost 9, with 17 bases in between. This CDR3 region has 15 residues. From germline, CDR1 is ENHRY and CDR2 SYGVKD. The CDR3 protein is CAISEALQGKSEQFF. As DNA, the CDR3 is TGTGCCATCAGTGAGGCTTTGCAGGGAAAGAGTGAGCAGTTCTTC.

This clonotype was counted ten times or more. The rearrangement links TRBV20-1 to TRBJ2-7, with 9 bases identical to TRBD2. The junction had 8 bases not matched to a gene; V was cut back by 3 bases and J by 2 bases. The CDR3 extends over 15 amino acids. CDR1 is DFQATT, CDR2 SNEGSKA, per germline (reference sequence). CDR3 sequence: CSARPRLAGTYEQYF. Here the CDR3 DNA reads TGCAGTGCTAGGCCCCGCCTAGCGGGAACCTACGAGCAGTACTTC.

This clonotype was picked up a small number of times. The chain employs TRBV3-1 and TRBJ2-5, with TRBD2 identical over 11 bases. The CDR3 loop spans 16 amino acids. The V gene's germline CDR1 is LGHDT and CDR2 YNNKEL (reference sequence). With V trimmed by 1 base and J by 2 bases, 3 bases remained unmatched. In DNA, the CDR3 is TGTGCCAGCAGCCAAGTGCTAGCGGGAGGACAAGAGACCCAGTACTTC. Amino acid sequence: CASSQVLAGGQETQYF.

Written as DNA, the CDR3 is TGTGCCAGCAGCCCCGGGTTCTACCCCCAGCATTTT. This codes for CASSPGFYPQHF. The rearrangement uses TRBV7-9 and TRBJ1-5; D remains ambiguous. The CDR3 spans 12 residues. V shed 5 bases and J shed 10 bases, with 12 bases lying between them. Germline V gene data show CDR1 as SEHNR and CDR2 as FQNEAQ (reference sequence). The entire variable domain, with the rest obtained from reference TRBV7-9 and TRBJ1-5, is as follows: DTGVSQNPRHKITKRGQNVTFRCDPISEHNRLYWYRQTLGQGPEFLTYFQNEAQLEKSRLLSDRFSAERPKGSFSTLEIQRTEQGDSAMYLCASSPGFYPQHFGDGTRLSIL.

This clonotype was found many times. The rearrangement links TRBV20-1 to TRBJ1-4, with D maybe TRBD1 (6 bases). The V gene's germline CDR1 is DFQATT and CDR2 SNEGSKA (reference sequence). This CDR3 contains 12 residues. V shed 2 bases and J shed 5 bases, with 6 bases lying between them. CDR3 coding DNA: TGCAGTGCTAGACAGGGGAATGAAAAACTGTTTTTT. It codes for CSARQGNEKLFF.

Remarks on this clonotype: A much bigger clone sits one base away, suggesting this may be a read error. The CDR3 bases are TGTGCCAGCAGGTGGAACGTGAACACTGAAGCTTTCTTT. The encoded protein is CASRWNVNTEAFF. The V call is TRBV21-1, the J call TRBJ1-1. TRBV21-1 is annotated as a pseudogene. There are 13 residues in the CDR3.

This CDR3 is CASSLGAGGGVDTDTQYF. The CDR3 nucleotides read TGTGCCAGCAGCTTAGGAGCGGGGGGTGGGGTTGACACAGATACGCAGTATTTT. The rearrangement links TRBV7-2 to TRBJ2-3, with 9 bases matching TRBD2. Losses at the gene ends were 1 base for V and 2 bases for J; bases not matched to a gene: 10. Germline V lookup: CDR1 SGHTA, CDR2 FQGNSA. The CDR3 is made up of 18 amino acids.